The text below deals with one T cell receptor (beta chain). This entry comes from a study of blood T cell repertoires in COVID-19. Study summary: Sites in the United States, Italy and Spain provided acute and convalescent COVID-19 samples. From T cells, B-cell-depleted T cells, or PBMCs came the material, which was cDNA or gDNA.

Germline V CDR1 and CDR2: SGHNT, YYREEE (reference sequence). The CDR3 is 17 amino acids. J was trimmed by 4 bases and V by 3 bases; bases with no gene match: 13. Per the original methods: Amplification from reference gene primers served as the basis for estimated nucleated cell counts. This table comes from immunoSEQ multiplex PCR, and its TCRdb copy is limited to in-frame clones, with some not included. V and J calls and clone size are copied from that table; D and trimming were computed from the DNA. The sample holds 200,000 to 250,000 clones, around nine tenths seen once. The sequenced sample was peripheral blood. The rearrangement links TRBV5-4 to TRBJ1-1; 9 bases align to TRBD1. The origin of this receptor is a woman aged 40 to 50 with acute or convalescent COVID-19. The CDR3 loop is CASSSDEDRGLFTEAFF. CDR3 coding DNA: TGTGCCAGCAGCTCCGATGAGGACAGGGGTTTGTTCACTGAAGCTTTCTTT. The full variable domain, completed using reference TRBV5-4 and TRBJ1-1, is ETGVTQSPTHLIKTRGQQVTLRCSSQSGHNTVSWYQQALGQGPQFIFQYYREEENGRGNFPPRFSGLQFPNYSSELNVNALELDDSALYLCASSSDEDRGLFTEAFFGQGTRLTVV.